Listed here are 27 T cell receptor beta chains from one sample, sequenced in a study of blood T cell repertoires in COVID-19. TCRdb keeps only in-frame clones here, not all; method: immunoSEQ multiplex PCR. The table shows tens of thousands of clones, with 76% occurring only once. Sample: peripheral blood. The receptor source for this set is a man aged 55 to 70 with COVID-19, enrolled during active disease.

This chain connects TRBV25-1 to TRBJ1-1; D unresolved. CDR3 size: 15 residues. Germline CDR1 reads MGHDK; CDR2 reads SYGVNS. The germline V and J ends were trimmed by 6 bases and 3 bases, with 17 bases remaining between them. The CDR3 DNA reads as TGTGCCAGCAGCCCTCGGGCAGGAGGGTACACTGAAGCTTTCTTT. This gives the protein CASSPRAGGYTEAFF.

This clone was counted a single time. The sample holds other DNA sequences that translate to the same CDR3. The chain has TRBV18 and TRBJ2-5, with TRBD1 matching 7 bases. CDR3 size: 13 residues. Germline values: CDR1 KGHSH, CDR2 LQKENI. The V and J ends lost 3 bases and 2 bases, in that order; junction bases with no gene match: 0. CDR3: CASSPGQQETQYF. CDR3 bases: TGTGCCAGCTCACCGGGACAGCAAGAGACCCAGTACTTC. Together with reference TRBV18 and TRBJ2-5, the CDR3 gives the full variable domain: NAGVMQNPRHLVRRRGQEARLRCSPMKGHSHVYWYRQLPEEGLKFMVYLQKENIIDESGMPKERFSAEFPKEGPSILRIQQVVRGDSAAYFCASSPGQQETQYFGPGTRLLVL.

This clone was seen a few times. Other DNA sequences in this specimen translate into the identical CDR3. The CDR3 bases are TGTGCCAGCAGTTTAAGTGGCGGGGGGACCTACGAGCAGTACTTC. Translating it yields CASSLSGGGTYEQYF. This chain connects TRBV28 to TRBJ2-7, with 8 bases lining up with TRBD2. The germline V gene encodes CDR1 MDHEN and CDR2 SYDVKM. Trimming cost V 2 bases and J 2 bases; bases outside gene matches: 5. This CDR3 has 15 residues. Complete variable domain (other parts from reference TRBV28 and TRBJ2-7): DVKVTQSSRYLVKRTGEKVFLECVQDMDHENMFWYRQDPGLGLRLIYFSYDVKMKEKGDIPEGYSVSREKKERFSLILESASTNQTSMYLCASSLSGGGTYEQYFGPGTRLTVT.

The chain is built from TRBV19 and TRBJ1-2; D is perhaps TRBD1 (5 bases). Trimming took 0 bases from V and 4 from J, leaving 9 bases between them. In germline, CDR1 is LNHDA, CDR2 SQIVND (reference sequence). The CDR3 is made up of 14 amino acids. CDR3 sequence (DNA): TGTGCCAGTAGTATAGAGGCAGGGTCCTATGGCTACACCTTC. Protein sequence: CASSIEAGSYGYTF.

The chain uses TRBV19 and TRBJ2-1; D possibly corresponds to TRBD2 (6 bases). Germline loops: CDR1 LNHDA, CDR2 SQIVND (reference sequence). V was shortened by 6 bases and J by 0 bases, with 12 bases between the two germline ends. The CDR3 contains 15 residues. CDR3 residues: CASSPVADSYNEQFF. The CDR3, as DNA: TGTGCCAGTAGCCCAGTAGCGGACTCCTACAATGAGCAGTTCTTC. The full variable domain, completed using reference TRBV19 and TRBJ2-1, is DGGITQSPKYLFRKEGQNVTLSCEQNLNHDAMYWYRQDPGQGLRLIYYSQIVNDFQKGDIAEGYSVSREKKESFPLTVTSAQKNPTAFYLCASSPVADSYNEQFFGPGTRLTVL.

This clone has more than one count but fewer than ten. CDR3 sequence reads: CASSETGYQPQHF. The CDR3, as DNA: TGTGCCAGCAGCGAGACAGGGTATCAGCCCCAGCATTTT. This chain uses TRBV2 with TRBJ1-5, with 7 bases identical to TRBD1. CDR1 SNHLY and CDR2 FYNNEI come from the germline V gene. CDR3 size: 13 residues. The V gene end was trimmed by 6 bases and the J gene end by 5 bases; junction bases not matched to a gene: 4.

Here the CDR3 reads CASLNGGGLTGEQYF. Written as DNA, the CDR3 is TGTGCCAGCCTTAATGGAGGTGGGCTAACGGGGGAGCAGTACTTC. The V call is TRBV28, the J call TRBJ2-7; weak D call: TRBD2 (5 bases). The germline CDR1 and CDR2 sequences are MDHEN and SYDVKM. Trimming removed 8 bases from V and 7 bases from J, with 24 bases in between. The CDR3 spans 15 residues. Using reference TRBV28 and TRBJ2-7 for the parts outside the CDR3, the full variable domain is DVKVTQSSRYLVKRTGEKVFLECVQDMDHENMFWYRQDPGLGLRLIYFSYDVKMKEKGDIPEGYSVSREKKERFSLILESASTNQTSMYLCASLNGGGLTGEQYFGPGTRLTVT.

The chain carries TRBV14 and TRBJ1-1, with no clear D. This CDR3 contains 13 residues. V lost 0 bases to trimming and J lost 1 base, with 3 bases between them. Per germline, CDR1 SGHDN and CDR2 FVKESK. CDR3 bases: TGTGCCAGCAGCCAAGATCAGAACACTGAAGCTTTCTTT. This gives the protein CASSQDQNTEAFF.

This chain links TRBV19 with TRBJ1-1; 8 nucleotides agree with TRBD1. With 5 bases clipped from V and 3 bases from J, the junction kept 2 bases outside the gene matches. This CDR3 contains 13 residues. Germline V gene data show CDR1 as LNHDA and CDR2 as SQIVND (reference sequence). The CDR3 region is CASSPDRDTEAFF. The CDR3 DNA follows: TGTGCCAGTAGTCCGGACAGGGACACTGAAGCTTTCTTT.

The CDR3 protein is CASSEWGQAFYEQYF. The CDR3 region has the DNA TGTGCCAGCAGTGAATGGGGACAGGCATTCTACGAGCAGTACTTC. V usage is TRBV6-1 and J usage is TRBJ2-7, with 8 bases fitting TRBD1. Trimming at V came to 2 bases and at J to 3 bases, leaving 6 bases not matched to a gene. CDR3 size: 15 residues. Germline V CDR1 and CDR2: MNHNS, SASEGT.

The J gene is TRBJ2-7, the V gene TRBV18; D may be TRBD2 (5 bases). The CDR3 extends over 14 amino acids. The V end was cut by 3 bases, the J end by 2 bases, with 11 bases between. Germline-derived CDR1 and CDR2 are KGHSH and LQKENI. The CDR3 DNA reads TGTGCCAGCTCACCTTCTAGAGGGACCTACGAGCAGTACTTC. Translated, it gives CASSPSRGTYEQYF.

In its sample, this clone was seen once. This chain links TRBV20-1 with TRBJ2-5; D is unresolved. CDR1 is DFQATT and CDR2 is SNEGSKA in the germline V gene (reference sequence). V lost 5 bases to trimming and J lost 6 bases, with 10 bases between them. The CDR3 is made up of 11 amino acids. CDR3 DNA: TGCAGTGCTGGCCCTCCTCAGACCCAGTACTTC. Translated: CSAGPPQTQYF.

J is TRBJ2-1 and V is TRBV4-1; TRBD2 agrees at 8 bases. The CDR3 has 17 residues. From germline, CDR1 is MGHRA and CDR2 YSYEKL. With 2 bases clipped from V and 4 bases from J, the junction kept 10 bases outside the gene matches. The CDR3 DNA reads TGCGCCAGCAGCCAAACGGGTATGGCTAGCGGGTACAATGAGCAGTTCTTC. Its protein is CASSQTGMASGYNEQFF.

The chain is built from TRBV28 and TRBJ1-1; D may be TRBD1 (5 bases). Trimming removed 3 bases from V and 5 bases from J, with 13 bases in between. Germline CDR1 and CDR2: MDHEN and SYDVKM. The CDR3 is made up of 14 amino acids. The CDR3 DNA reads TGTGCCAGCAGTTTGGTTCGAAGGGGAACTGAAGCTTTCTTT. Translated, it gives CASSLVRRGTEAFF.

The genes are TRBV2 and TRBJ2-7; TRBD1 aligns across 7 bases. CDR3 length: 13 residues. In germline, CDR1 is SNHLY, CDR2 FYNNEI. V lost 5 bases to trimming and J lost 1 base; unmatched junction nucleotides: 2. CDR3 loop: CASSRQGSYEQYF. In nucleotides, the CDR3 is TGTGCCAGCAGTCGACAGGGATCCTACGAGCAGTACTTC.

The sample holds many counts of this clone. CDR3 loop: CASSSGGGTNQPQHF. The CDR3, as DNA: TGTGCCAGTTCCTCGGGGGGCGGAACAAATCAGCCCCAGCATTTT. The chain recombines TRBV19 with TRBJ1-5; tentatively, D is TRBD1 (6 bases). Looked up from germline, CDR1 is LNHDA and CDR2 is SQIVND (reference sequence). The CDR3 has 15 amino acids. V lost 8 bases and J 4 bases, leaving 18 bases between the germline ends.

This chain links TRBV5-1 with TRBJ2-5, with 7 bases identical to TRBD1. The CDR3 has 15 residues. From germline, CDR1 is SGHRS and CDR2 YFSETQ. Trimming removed 4 bases from V and 2 bases from J; junction bases left unmatched: 8. CDR3: CASSHWDRRQETQYF. As DNA, the CDR3 is TGCGCCAGCAGCCATTGGGACAGAAGACAAGAGACCCAGTACTTC.

This chain uses TRBV6-5 with TRBJ1-4, with 7 bases identical to TRBD1. The germline CDR1 and CDR2 sequences are MNHEY and SVGAGI. The V and J ends lost 6 bases and 6 bases, in that order; junction bases with no gene match: 7. This CDR3 comprises 14 residues. This CDR3 is CASSLWDSHEKLFF. The CDR3 region has the DNA TGTGCCAGCAGCCTCTGGGACAGCCATGAAAAACTGTTTTTT.

The V gene is TRBV10-2, the J gene TRBJ1-1; D is unresolved. Trimming took off 0 bases at V and 6 bases at J, with 11 bases between the two ends. The CDR3 consists of 14 residues. The germline CDR1 and CDR2 sequences are WSHSY and SAAADI. The CDR3 bases are TGCGCCAGCAGTGAGTCTCTGGGAGGACCTGAAGCTTTCTTT. Encoded protein: CASSESLGGPEAFF.

The chain is built from TRBV3-1 (or the pseudogene TRBV3-2) and TRBJ1-1, with D possibly TRBD1 on 5 matching bases. Per germline, CDR1 LGHDT and CDR2 YNNKEL (reference sequence). V was clipped by 0 bases and J by 6 bases, with 8 bases between them. This CDR3 spans 13 amino acids. The CDR3, as DNA: TGTGCCAGCAGCCAAGATCTAGGGGCTGAAGCTTTCTTT. This gives the protein CASSQDLGAEAFF.

The chain joins TRBV2 to TRBJ1-5; 7 nucleotides line up with TRBD1. Germline V CDR1 and CDR2: SNHLY, FYNNEI. J lost 7 bases, V lost 7 bases, and 7 bases had no gene match. This CDR3 has 13 residues. In nucleotides, the CDR3 is TGTGCCAGCATTGGACAGGTCGGCCAGCCCCAGCATTTT. Amino acids: CASIGQVGQPQHF.

The rearrangement links TRBV21-1 to TRBJ2-3; the table names TRBD2, a call not compared with the DNA. TRBV21-1 is assigned pseudogene status. The CDR3 sequence is 16 residues long. The CDR3 protein is CASSKGLAGGIDTQYF. The CDR3 nucleotides read TGTGCCAGCAGCAAAGGACTAGCGGGGGGTATAGATACGCAGTATTTT.

V usage is TRBV3-1 (or the pseudogene TRBV3-2) and J usage is TRBJ1-1; D is possibly TRBD1 (5 bases). Trimming took 0 bases from V and 5 from J, leaving 10 bases between them. Germline V lookup: CDR1 LGHDT, CDR2 YNNKEL (reference sequence). The CDR3 is made up of 14 amino acids. CDR3 amino acids: CASSQDDRGTEAFF. The CDR3 nucleotides are TGTGCCAGCAGCCAAGATGACCGGGGGACTGAAGCTTTCTTT.

The V and J genes are TRBV11-2 and TRBJ2-1; tentatively, D is TRBD1 (5 bases). With 5 bases removed from V and 9 bases from J, the gap between germline ends came to 14 bases. The CDR3 runs 13 residues. Germline CDR1 and CDR2: SGHAT and FQNNGV. Here the CDR3 DNA reads TGTGCCAGCAGCCAAGGGGTTAGTGGTGAGCAGTTCTTC. Amino acids: CASSQGVSGEQFF.

This chain links TRBV6-5 with TRBJ2-2; D unresolved. V lost 4 bases and J lost 2, with 14 bases in between. The CDR3 is 16 residues long. Germline V lookup: CDR1 MNHEY, CDR2 SVGAGI. Here the CDR3 reads CASSLRPDSNTGELFF. In DNA, the CDR3 is TGTGCCAGCAGTTTGAGGCCAGACTCTAACACCGGGGAGCTGTTTTTT.

The V call is TRBV7-3, the J call TRBJ1-4; D possibly corresponds to TRBD1 (5 bases). The CDR3 extends over 17 amino acids. Trimming took off 5 bases at V and 8 bases at J, with 24 bases between the two ends. CDR1 is SGHTA and CDR2 is FQGTGA in the germline V gene. The CDR3 nucleotides are TGTGCCAGCAGCGCCCGACTCAGGGAGGATTTTGCCGAAAAACTGTTTTTT. Translation: CASSARLREDFAEKLFF.

This clone occurred a few times. The V gene is TRBV6-1, the J gene TRBJ2-3, with 9 bases lining up with TRBD1. This CDR3 spans 15 amino acids. In germline, CDR1 is MNHNS, CDR2 SASEGT. The V segment lost 1 base and the J segment 7 bases; nucleotides outside the gene matches: 6. CDR3 amino acids: CASSEVRTGGNTQYF. The CDR3 nucleotides are TGTGCCAGCAGTGAAGTACGAACAGGGGGCAATACGCAGTATTTT.